One sample yielded the 30 T cell receptor beta chains listed below, sequenced in a study of cytotoxic CD8 clonotypes in ibrutinib-treated CLL (TCRdb year 2021). Receptors were amplified or captured by the immunoSEQ multiplex PCR assay. TCRdb retrieved this table from immuneACCESS and kept in-frame rearrangements only. Not all clones are present; in checked studies, unresolved V genes account for under half, and no reason is known for the remainder. A total of about 300,000 clones appear in this sample, 70% to 80% of them only once. Of the sample, about 5.8% falls within the top ten clones. Explained via the paper, the time point label denotes: progressive disease on ibrutinib. The sequences come from PBMCs, collected at disease progression, from a patient treated with ibrutinib. These receptors all stem from a human donor with chronic lymphocytic leukemia.

J is TRBJ1-1 and V is TRBV4-3, with D unclear. Germline values: CDR1 LGHNA, CDR2 YSLEER. The length of the CDR3 is 13 residues. Trimming left V 0 bases short and J 3 bases short, with 5 bases between. For the CDR3, the DNA is TGCGCCAGCAGCCAAGAGTCTTACACTGAAGCTTTCTTT. It yields the protein CASSQESYTEAFF.

The chain joins TRBV6-6 to TRBJ1-1; possibly TRBD1 for D (5 bases). The CDR3 contains 15 residues. The V gene's germline CDR1 is MNHNY and CDR2 SVGAGI (reference sequence). V was pared by 6 bases and J by 1 base, with 15 bases between. CDR3 amino acids: CASSPWGRENTEAFF. CDR3 coding DNA: TGTGCCAGCAGCCCCTGGGGCAGGGAGAACACTGAAGCTTTCTTT.

V is TRBV28 and J is TRBJ2-7; D is undetermined. There are 15 residues in the CDR3. V was trimmed by 8 bases and J by 0 bases, leaving 17 bases between them. Germline lookup yields CDR1 MDHEN and CDR2 SYDVKM. The CDR3 reads CASVSHGRSSYEQYF. The CDR3 nucleotides are TGTGCCAGCGTAAGCCACGGGCGCTCCTCCTACGAGCAGTACTTC.

This clone was counted a few times. V usage is TRBV6-6 and J usage is TRBJ2-7; unclear D gene. Trimming cost V 0 bases and J 4 bases, with 4 bases left between them. The CDR3 is 12 residues long. In germline, CDR1 is MNHNY, CDR2 SVGAGI (reference sequence). CDR3 residues: CASSYSVYEQYF. The DNA of the CDR3 is TGTGCCAGCAGTTACTCGGTATACGAGCAGTACTTC.

V usage is TRBV28 and J usage is TRBJ1-5; D is possibly TRBD1 (6 bases). V was cut by 8 bases and J by 3 bases, with 14 bases left in between. The CDR3 length is 14 residues. Germline CDR1 and CDR2: MDHEN and SYDVKM. CDR3 sequence: CASRQARYNQPQHF. CDR3 sequence (DNA): TGTGCCAGCCGACAGGCGCGGTACAATCAGCCCCAGCATTTT.

This clone came up a few times. This chain connects TRBV5-1 to TRBJ2-3, with D tentatively TRBD2 (6 bases). The CDR3 extends over 12 amino acids. V lost 4 bases to trimming and J lost 4 bases, with 7 bases between them. The germline gives CDR1 SGHRS, CDR2 YFSETQ. The CDR3 spells CASSPSADTQYF. The CDR3, as DNA: TGCGCCAGCAGCCCTAGCGCAGATACGCAGTATTTT.

The genes are TRBV5-4 and TRBJ2-7, with unresolved D. Germline lookup yields CDR1 SGHNT and CDR2 YYREEE (reference sequence). This CDR3 has 11 residues. V gave up 6 bases and J gave up 3 bases, with 7 bases separating them. CDR3: CASTDNYEQYF. The CDR3 bases are TGTGCCAGCACTGACAACTACGAGCAGTACTTC.

This chain connects TRBV6-1 to TRBJ1-2; TRBD1 matches at 10 bases. V trimming: 6 bases; J trimming: 4 bases; junction bases outside the gene matches: 5. Germline-derived CDR1 and CDR2 are MNHNS and SASEGT. The length of the CDR3 is 14 residues. The CDR3: CASSGDRGAYGYTF. CDR3 DNA sequence: TGTGCCAGCAGCGGGGACAGGGGAGCCTATGGCTACACCTTC.

This rearrangement joins TRBV6-5 to TRBJ2-5, with D possibly matching TRBD1 (5 bases). This CDR3 is built from 11 residues. The V end was cut by 7 bases, the J end by 5 bases, with 8 bases between. Germline V gives CDR1 MNHEY, CDR2 SVGAGI. The CDR3 loop reads CASNWGETQYF. CDR3 DNA sequence: TGTGCCAGCAACTGGGGCGAGACCCAGTACTTC.

In nucleotides, the CDR3 is TGTGCCAGCTCACCACAGGGGTCGCAAGCTTTCTTT. Its protein product is CASSPQGSQAFF. V usage is TRBV18 and J usage is TRBJ1-1, with TRBD1 as a possible D gene (5 bases). The CDR3 consists of 12 residues. Trimming stripped 1 base from V and 9 bases from J, with 9 bases between. Germline CDR1 reads KGHSH; CDR2 reads LQKENI.

Of note for this clone: The junction departs from germline at one end; a sequencing error may be responsible. The genes are TRBV11-3 and TRBJ2-7; TRBD1 matches at 9 bases. Germline CDR1 is SGHNT and CDR2 is YENEEA. The CDR3 contains 14 residues. The CDR3 spells CASSSGTGWYGQYF. The CDR3 bases are TGTGCCAGCAGCTCCGGGACAGGGTGGTACGGGCAGTACTTC.

In this sample, this clone turned up a few times. CDR3 nucleotide sequence: TGTGCCAGCAGCAGACAGGGTAACACTGAAGCTTTCTTT. Translating it yields CASSRQGNTEAFF. This rearrangement joins TRBV7-8 to TRBJ1-1; 7 bases align to TRBD1. V trimming: 5 bases; J trimming: 2 bases; junction bases outside the gene matches: 2. This CDR3 contains 13 residues. The germline V gene encodes CDR1 SGHVS and CDR2 FQNEAQ.

The chain couples TRBV15 to TRBJ1-5, with a tentative D call TRBD1 (5 bases). Trimming stripped 5 bases from V and 9 bases from J, with 11 bases between. Germline V gene lookup returns CDR1 LNHNV and CDR2 YYDKDF (reference sequence). This CDR3 spans 12 amino acids. CDR3 region: CATSEGVRPQHF. The CDR3 DNA is TGTGCCACCAGCGAAGGGGTCCGGCCCCAGCATTTT.

This clone was detected only a few times. The CDR3 here is CASTLGGSGNTIYF. CDR3 in DNA: TGTGCCAGCACCCTAGGGGGCTCTGGAAACACCATATATTTT. The rearrangement joins TRBV7-9 to TRBJ1-3, with D perhaps TRBD1 (6 bases). V shed 7 bases and J shed 0 bases, with 10 bases lying between them. This CDR3 region has 14 residues. From germline, CDR1 is SEHNR and CDR2 FQNEAQ (reference sequence).

J is TRBJ1-5 and V is TRBV5-4, with 7 bases identical to TRBD1. Germline V gene sequence: CDR1 SGHNT, CDR2 YYREEE (reference sequence). The CDR3 totals 14 residues. V was clipped by 9 bases and J by 3 bases; unmatched bases: 9. CDR3 amino acids: CATTSGTDNQPQHF. The CDR3 region has the DNA TGTGCCACTACTTCCGGGACAGACAATCAGCCCCAGCATTTT.

The rearrangement joins TRBV18 to TRBJ2-7, with 13 positions matching TRBD2. With V trimmed by 4 bases and J by 6 bases, 6 bases remained unmatched. The CDR3 consists of 15 residues. Germline CDR1 is KGHSH and CDR2 is LQKENI. CDR3 protein: CASSLTSGGAGEQYF. In DNA form, the CDR3 reads TGTGCCAGCTCACTAACTAGCGGGGGGGCTGGCGAGCAGTACTTC. The variable domain in full, completed from reference TRBV18 and TRBJ2-7, reads NAGVMQNPRHLVRRRGQEARLRCSPMKGHSHVYWYRQLPEEGLKFMVYLQKENIIDESGMPKERFSAEFPKEGPSILRIQQVVRGDSAAYFCASSLTSGGAGEQYFGPGTRLTVT.

The chain combines TRBV14 with TRBJ2-7; TRBD2 matches at 11 bases. After removal of 2 bases from V and 7 bases from J, the junction contained 7 bases not matched to a gene. CDR1 and CDR2 from the germline V gene are SGHDN and FVKESK. This CDR3 contains 15 residues. The CDR3 is CASSQIAGGPLEQYF. CDR3 sequence (DNA): TGTGCCAGCAGCCAAATAGCGGGAGGGCCCCTGGAGCAGTACTTC.

V gene TRBV29-1 combines with J gene TRBJ2-7; the D is unclear. The germline V and J ends were trimmed by 5 bases and 5 bases, with 7 bases remaining between them. Looked up from germline, CDR1 is SQVTM and CDR2 is ANQGSEA. The CDR3 runs 10 residues. CDR3 amino acids: CSVSGNEQYF. The CDR3, as DNA: TGCAGCGTTTCGGGTAACGAGCAGTACTTC.

This clone has a handful of counts. The rearrangement uses TRBV19 and TRBJ1-5; unclear D gene. The CDR3 totals 14 residues. Trimming removed 5 bases at V and 2 bases at J, with 10 bases between. Germline loops: CDR1 LNHDA, CDR2 SQIVND (reference sequence). CDR3 protein: CASSPAWGNQPQHF. The CDR3 DNA is TGTGCCAGTAGTCCGGCTTGGGGCAATCAGCCCCAGCATTTT.

DNA for the CDR3: TGTGCCATCAGTGAGTTTAGTTCGGGCACCGGGGAGCTGTTTTTT. This translates into CAISEFSSGTGELFF. This rearrangement joins TRBV10-3 to TRBJ2-2; no clear D. Germline CDR1 is ENHRY and CDR2 is SYGVKD. Trimming took off 1 base at V and 4 bases at J, with 10 bases between the two ends. The length of the CDR3 is 15 residues.

V and J are TRBV4-3 and TRBJ1-4; TRBD1 aligns across 10 bases. This CDR3 spans 20 amino acids. Germline values: CDR1 LGHNA, CDR2 YSLEER. Losses at the gene ends were 0 bases for V and 0 bases for J; bases not matched to a gene: 10. The CDR3 protein is CASSQESLTGGFATNEKLFF. CDR3 DNA: TGCGCCAGCAGCCAAGAAAGCCTGACAGGGGGCTTTGCAACTAATGAAAAACTGTTTTTT.

V and J are TRBV6-6 and TRBJ1-1; D is possibly TRBD1 (5 bases). Per the germline V gene, CDR1 is MNHNY and CDR2 is SVGAGI (reference sequence). Trimming shortened V by 2 bases and J by 5 bases, and 15 bases separated the two germline ends. The CDR3 runs to 15 residues. The CDR3: CASSYEGVLGTEAFF. CDR3 coding DNA: TGTGCCAGCAGTTACGAAGGGGTTTTGGGAACTGAAGCTTTCTTT.

This clone was observed a single time. This chain uses TRBV5-6 with TRBJ2-1; D gene uncertain. The CDR3 sequence is 12 residues long. Germline V gene data show CDR1 as SGHDT and CDR2 as YYEEEE. Deletions cut 6 bases from V and 3 bases from J, with 7 bases between. The CDR3 nucleotides are TGTGCCAGCAATCTGGGCTACAATGAGCAGTTCTTC. Translated: CASNLGYNEQFF.

V usage is TRBV25-1 and J usage is TRBJ2-5, with D tentatively TRBD1 (8 bases). CDR1 is MGHDK, CDR2 SYGVNS, per germline. The CDR3 runs 15 residues. Trimming cost V 4 bases and J 1 base, with 13 bases left between them. This chain's CDR3 is CASSAQGGVQETQYF. CDR3 bases: TGTGCCAGCAGTGCACAGGGGGGGGTCCAAGAGACCCAGTACTTC.

V gene TRBV5-1 combines with J gene TRBJ2-2, with TRBD1 matching over 9 bases. Germline V lookup: CDR1 SGHRS, CDR2 YFSETQ. This CDR3 has 16 amino acids. V dropped 1 base and J dropped 5; count of bases not matched to a gene: 6. For the CDR3, the DNA is TGCGCCAGCAGCTTGTTCAGGACAGGGGAAACCGGGGAGCTGTTTTTT. Amino acid sequence: CASSLFRTGETGELFF.

CDR3 nucleotides: TGTGCCAGCTCACCAGGGACTAGTTGGTACATTCAGTACTTC. It codes for CASSPGTSWYIQYF. This chain connects TRBV18 to TRBJ2-4, with 8 positions matching TRBD2. The trim removed 2 bases at V and 8 bases at J, leaving 5 bases unmatched. Germline loops: CDR1 KGHSH, CDR2 LQKENI. The CDR3 totals 14 residues.

This chain connects TRBV13 to TRBJ2-3; 9 nucleotides match TRBD1. The CDR3 spans 16 residues. CDR1 and CDR2 (germline): PRHDT, FYEKMQ (reference sequence). J was trimmed by 1 base and V by 5 bases; bases with no gene match: 7. CDR3 nucleotide sequence: TGTGCCAGCAGCCAAGTGGGACAGGGTGGCACAGATACGCAGTATTTT. It specifies CASSQVGQGGTDTQYF.

This chain connects TRBV4-1 to TRBJ2-5; the D gene could be TRBD1 or TRBD2 (5 bases each). The CDR3 runs to 15 residues. The germline V gene has CDR1 MGHRA and CDR2 YSYEKL. V was shortened by 4 bases and J by 6 bases, with 18 bases between the two germline ends. CDR3 bases: TGCGCCAGCAGCCTAGGGGACCGATACGAAAAGACCCAGTACTTC. It codes for CASSLGDRYEKTQYF.

This chain joins TRBV2 and TRBJ1-1; the D gene is possibly TRBD1 (5 bases). The germline gives CDR1 SNHLY, CDR2 FYNNEI. V lost 9 bases to trimming and J lost 3 bases, with 14 bases between them. This CDR3 has 13 residues. The CDR3 coding sequence is TGTGCCAGTACGGTCCCGACAGACACTGAAGCTTTCTTT. Its translation is CASTVPTDTEAFF. The full variable domain, rest sourced from reference TRBV2 and TRBJ1-1, is EPEVTQTPSHQVTQMGQEVILRCVPISNHLYFYWYRQILGQKVEFLVSFYNNEISEKSEIFDDQFSVERPDGSNFTLKIRSTKLEDSAMYFCASTVPTDTEAFFGQGTRLTVV.

The CDR3 region is CASSQRRGQWIETQYF. CDR3 bases: TGCGCCAGCAGCCAACGTAGGGGGCAGTGGATAGAGACCCAGTACTTC. This chain joins TRBV4-1 and TRBJ2-5; 7 bases agree with TRBD1. Germline V gene lookup returns CDR1 MGHRA and CDR2 YSYEKL. The CDR3 length is 16 residues. With 2 bases clipped from V and 4 bases from J, the junction kept 10 bases outside the gene matches.